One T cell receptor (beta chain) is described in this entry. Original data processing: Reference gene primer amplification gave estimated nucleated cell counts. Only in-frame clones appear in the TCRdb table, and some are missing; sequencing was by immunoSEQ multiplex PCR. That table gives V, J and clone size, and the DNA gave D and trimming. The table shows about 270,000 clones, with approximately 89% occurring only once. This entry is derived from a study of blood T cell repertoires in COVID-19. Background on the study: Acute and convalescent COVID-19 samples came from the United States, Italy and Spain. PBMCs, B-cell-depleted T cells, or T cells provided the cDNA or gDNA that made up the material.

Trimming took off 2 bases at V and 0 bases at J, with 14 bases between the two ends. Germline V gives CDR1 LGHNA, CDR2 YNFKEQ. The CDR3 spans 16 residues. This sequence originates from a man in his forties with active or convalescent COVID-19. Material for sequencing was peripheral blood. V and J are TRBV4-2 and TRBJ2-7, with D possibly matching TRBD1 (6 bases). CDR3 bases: TGTGCCAGCAGCCAATCCTCAGGGGAGAGCTCCTACGAGCAGTACTTC. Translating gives CASSQSSGESSYEQYF.